Here is one T cell receptor (beta chain) with its context. What it recognizes is unknown. This entry belongs to a study of yellow fever vaccine responses in identical twins. Study findings and constraints: Twins' vaccine T cell response reportedly seemed partly convergent, partly personalized.

The CDR3 contains 16 residues. Germline V lookup: CDR1 SGHDN, CDR2 FVKESK. V lost 1 base and J lost 5, with 12 bases in between. TCRdb analysed the RT-PCR reads with MiXCR anew, one entry per CDR3 protein. The data show under 30,000 distinct CDR3 sequences, 60% to 80% seen once. The chain employs TRBV14 and TRBJ1-6; D is uncertain. Sequencing used T cells from blood (PBMCs), unsorted or a sorted subset (not recorded which), obtained before or after yellow fever vaccination (not recorded which). This receptor was obtained from a woman between 18 and 30 years old who received the yellow fever vaccine. CDR3 protein: CASSQGALLDNSPLHF. DNA of the CDR3: TGTGCCAGCAGCCAAGGTGCCTTGCTAGATAATTCACCCCTCCACTTT.